This TCR beta chain was captured by sequencing in a study of blood T cell repertoires in COVID-19. Study at large: PBMCs, B-cell-depleted T cells, or T cells provided the cDNA or gDNA that made up the material.

How the authors handled the data: Amplification from reference gene primers served as the basis for estimated nucleated cell counts. The table came from immunoSEQ multiplex PCR; TCRdb's copy has only in-frame clones and leaves some out. The D gene and trimming were derived from the DNA, and the V and J assignments and clone size from that table. The sample gives fewer than 350,000 clones, roughly 86% of which show up once; 1% is in the top ten. Trimming at V came to 1 base and at J to 5 bases, leaving 1 base not matched to a gene. This CDR3 has 14 amino acids. Germline V CDR1 and CDR2: LGHDT, YNNKEL (reference sequence). Cohorts were assigned according to the clinical history that participants reported.

The V call is TRBV3-1 (or the pseudogene TRBV3-2), the J call TRBJ2-1, with 8 bases matching TRBD1. The receptor's source is a woman in her 30s who had recovered from COVID-19. Sequenced material: PBMCs or T cells enriched from blood (not recorded which). The DNA of the CDR3 is TGTGCCAGCAGCCAAGGACAGGGGAACAATGAGCAGTTCTTC. It specifies CASSQGQGNNEQFF.